Presented here are 2 T cell receptor beta chains from one specimen sequenced in a study of CD8+ T cells in alopecia areata listed by TCRdb under 2018. Library creation used the immunoSEQ multiplex PCR assay. RNA was extracted from all samples and reverse transcribed into cDNA as template for TCR sequencing. TCRdb retrieved this table from immuneACCESS and kept in-frame rearrangements only. Not all clones are present; in checked studies, unresolved V genes account for under half, and no reason is known for the remainder. This sample lists about 220,000 clones; around 57% were detected once. Roughly 1.5% of the sample goes to the ten largest clones. What this sample's time point label stands for: four to five weeks on oral tofacitinib. The sample's treatment or condition label, decoded: oral pan-JAK inhibitor, 5-10 mg twice daily. The sample here was CD4+ T cells sorted from blood, taken at week 4, from a patient treated with tofacitinib. These receptor sequences come from a human donor with alopecia areata.

This clone has just a few counts. The chain has TRBV5-8 and TRBJ1-5; D uncertain. Trimming left V 2 bases short and J 6 bases short, with 12 bases between. The V gene's germline CDR1 is SGHTS and CDR2 YDEGEE. The CDR3 sequence is 14 residues long. The CDR3 DNA reads as TGTGCCAGCAGCTTTGACTTACCAGGTCAGCCCCAGCATTTT. Its translation is CASSFDLPGQPQHF.

V is TRBV2 and J is TRBJ1-2, with D perhaps matching TRBD1 (6 bases). The germline V gene has CDR1 SNHLY and CDR2 FYNNEI. Trimming shortened V by 1 base and J by 6 bases, and 15 bases separated the two germline ends. The CDR3 is 15 residues long. This CDR3 is CASSEEGQTGHGYTF. The DNA for the CDR3 is TGTGCCAGCAGTGAAGAAGGACAGACGGGGCATGGCTACACCTTC.